The clone carrying this T cell receptor (beta chain) appeared a single time. The data belong to a study of blood T cell repertoires in COVID-19. For the study at large: The United States, Italy and Spain were the sources of the acute and convalescent COVID-19 samples. From T cells, B-cell-depleted T cells, or PBMCs came the material, which was cDNA or gDNA.

The CDR3 runs to 15 residues. Trimming left V 4 bases short and J 4 bases short, with 17 bases between. Germline-derived CDR1 and CDR2 are SGHRS and YFSETQ. This table comes from immunoSEQ multiplex PCR, and its TCRdb copy is limited to in-frame clones, with some not included. Of 130,000 to 150,000 clones listed, 75% to 90% are singletons. Clinical history reported by participants formed the basis on which cohorts were assigned. Symptom resolution, clearance, or two negative PCRs marked the recovered donors of Cohort 3. The sequence came from a man aged 55 to 70 who had recovered from COVID-19. The gene calls are TRBV5-1 and TRBJ1-1; D may be TRBD1 (6 bases). Sequencing was done on a sample of PBMCs or T cells enriched from blood (not recorded which). CDR3 nucleotide sequence: TGCGCCAGCAGCCCCGGACAGATGGGTACCACTGAAGCTTTCTTT. It yields the protein CASSPGQMGTTEAFF.